This T cell receptor (beta chain) originates from a study of cytomegalovirus exposure and HLA in healthy donors. General study points: 87-base-pair reads could not separate some V segments, including TRBV6-2 and TRBV6-3. Among TCR sequences, most were rare, though some public TCRs appeared in many donors. HLA alleles were associated with roughly 15,000 TCR beta sequences in a later analysis at 0.05 false discovery rate.

Use of 60 Vbeta and 13 Jbeta primers characterized the PCR. Method: immunoSEQ multiplex PCR; TCRdb's copy keeps in-frame clones and lacks some. Of about 96,000 clones in the sample, 79% were seen once. This clone was picked up one time. Its antigen is still unknown. V shed 4 bases, J shed 8 bases, and the junction held 5 bases outside the gene matches. Per the germline V gene, CDR1 is SGDLS and CDR2 is YYNGEE. The CDR3 contains 13 residues. The chain links TRBV9 to TRBJ1-2; 10 bases agree with TRBD1. This sequence originates from a man between 25 and 39 years old in good health and CMV-seronegative. Sequencing used PBMCs. CDR3 DNA: TGTGCCAGCAGCACGACAGGGGGCGTAGGCTACACCTTC. Translated: CASSTTGGVGYTF. The variable domain in full, with the rest retrieved from reference TRBV9 and TRBJ1-2, is DSGVTQTPKHLITATGQRVTLRCSPRSGDLSVYWYQQSLDQGLQFLIQYYNGEERAKGNILERFSAQQFPDLHSELNLSSLELGDSALYFCASSTTGGVGYTFGSGTRLTVV.